This paragraph reports one TCR beta chain. Its antigen remains unknown. Given a much more abundant clone one base away, this may be a read error. The data were taken from a study of glioma-infiltrating T cells. The iRepertoire nested amplicon-rescue multiplex PCR amplified TCR alpha and beta CDR3s from RNA. TCRdb itself ran the multiplex PCR reads through MiXCR, one entry per CDR3 protein. In the table there are about 180,000 distinct CDR3 sequences, approximately 40% of which are singletons. The CDR3 totals 15 residues. Germline V gene sequence: CDR1 SGHTA, CDR2 FQGNSA. The study's findings and limits: Above-expected tissue-blood divergence occurred in all gliomas, most in low-grade ones. CDR3 overlap between tissue and blood was very small.

The J gene is TRBJ2-5, the V gene TRBV7-2, with D hard to call. The receptor was isolated from a human donor with low-grade glioma or glioblastoma, undergoing nonglioma brain surgery, or in good health (not recorded which). The specimen was glioma tissue, nonneoplastic brain tissue, or PBMCs (not recorded which). This CDR3 is CDSSLLFGNEETQYF. CDR3 bases: TGTGACAGCAGCCTACTATTTGGCAATGAAGAGACCCAGTACTTC. Full variable domain (remainder filled in from reference TRBV7-2 and TRBJ2-5): GAGVSQSPSNKVTEKGKDVELRCDPISGHTALYWYRQSLGQGLEFLIYFQGNSAPDKSGLPSDRFSAERTGGSVSTLTIQRTQQEDSAVYLCDSSLLFGNEETQYFGPGTRLLVL.